Below are 22 T cell receptor beta chains sequenced from a single sample in a study of blood T cell repertoires in COVID-19. TCRdb's table, derived via immunoSEQ multiplex PCR, lists solely in-frame clones and lacks some. The sample lists over 300,000 clones, about 89% seen once, with under 8% in the top ten. The sample consisted of peripheral blood. The origin of the receptors is a man aged 18 to 35 who had recovered from COVID-19.

This clone has a count of ten or more. CDR3 in DNA: TGTGCCAGCAGTCTTCGGACTAGCGGGAACTACGAGCAGTACTTC. Protein sequence: CASSLRTSGNYEQYF. This chain uses TRBV27 with TRBJ2-7, with 12 nucleotides matching TRBD2. With V trimmed by 5 bases and J by 3 bases, 5 bases remained unmatched. In germline, CDR1 is MNHEY, CDR2 SMNVEV (reference sequence). The CDR3 is 15 residues long.

The J gene is TRBJ2-1, the V gene TRBV4-1, with 8 nucleotides matching TRBD2. This CDR3 region has 16 residues. V dropped 0 bases and J dropped 4; count of bases not matched to a gene: 5. Germline CDR1 is MGHRA and CDR2 is YSYEKL. This chain's CDR3 is CASSQDAGGQYNEQFF. The DNA for the CDR3 is TGCGCCAGCAGCCAAGATGCGGGGGGCCAGTACAATGAGCAGTTCTTC.

For the CDR3, the DNA is TGTGCCAGCAGCTCATTCGCTAGCGGGGGGCCCTACGAGCAGTACTTC. Protein sequence: CASSSFASGGPYEQYF. V gene TRBV21-1 combines with J gene TRBJ2-7; the table gives TRBD2 as D, unverified against the DNA. TRBV21-1 is given as a pseudogene. This CDR3 has 16 amino acids.

CDR3 bases: TGTGCCAGCAGCCAAAGTGGGACAGGGACATCTGGGCAGCATTTT. Translating it yields CASSQSGTGTSGQHF. V gene TRBV3-1 (or the pseudogene TRBV3-2) combines with J gene TRBJ1-5; 9 bases align to TRBD1. The CDR3 spans 15 residues. Germline V CDR1 and CDR2: LGHDT, YNNKEL (reference sequence). J lost 13 bases, V lost 2 bases, and 12 bases had no gene match.

The V call is TRBV7-3, the J call TRBJ1-1; D gene uncertain. V was trimmed by 1 base and J by 9 bases, leaving 15 bases between them. The germline gives CDR1 SGHTA, CDR2 FQGTGA. The CDR3 is 14 residues long. CDR3 residues: CASSLIPLEGQAFF. CDR3 in DNA: TGTGCCAGCAGCTTAATCCCCCTAGAGGGTCAAGCTTTCTTT.

V and J are TRBV18 and TRBJ1-3; D is unclear. V was shortened by 5 bases and J by 0 bases, with 11 bases between the two germline ends. Germline values: CDR1 KGHSH, CDR2 LQKENI. There are 15 residues in the CDR3. The CDR3 region is CASSSSRSSGNTIYF. In DNA, the CDR3 is TGTGCCAGCTCATCAAGCCGGTCCTCTGGAAACACCATATATTTT.

The chain carries TRBV5-6 and TRBJ1-2; TRBD1 might be the D (5 bases). Trimming left V 2 bases short and J 5 bases short, with 19 bases between. Germline CDR1 reads SGHDT; CDR2 reads YYEEEE. CDR3 size: 16 residues. CDR3 sequence: CASSLWRAGNQYGYTF. CDR3 nucleotide sequence: TGTGCCAGCAGCTTATGGAGGGCAGGGAATCAGTATGGCTACACCTTC.

This clone appeared a single time. The rearrangement links TRBV12-3 or TRBV12-4 to TRBJ1-2; 8 bases agree with TRBD1. CDR3 length equals 13 residues. Trimming removed 7 bases from V and 4 bases from J; junction bases left unmatched: 5. CDR3: CASTQGASYGYTF. The CDR3 bases are TGTGCCAGCACTCAGGGGGCGAGCTATGGCTACACCTTC.

The V call is TRBV6-1, the J call TRBJ2-3; no clear D. CDR1 MNHNS and CDR2 SASEGT come from the germline V gene. The CDR3 loop spans 15 amino acids. V lost 1 base, J lost 0 bases, and 8 bases lay in between. The CDR3 region is CASSEGLSSTDTQYF. CDR3 nucleotides: TGTGCCAGCAGTGAAGGACTGTCTAGCACAGATACGCAGTATTTT.

The V call is TRBV19, the J call TRBJ1-3, with unresolved D. Germline CDR1 reads LNHDA; CDR2 reads SQIVND (reference sequence). This CDR3 region has 13 residues. Trimming removed 5 bases at V and 0 bases at J, with 5 bases between. The CDR3 spells CASSRDSGNTIYF. CDR3 nucleotide sequence: TGTGCCAGTAGTCGGGACTCTGGAAACACCATATATTTT.

The J gene is TRBJ2-7, the V gene TRBV27, with 7 bases identical to TRBD2. The trim removed 4 bases at V and 3 bases at J, leaving 9 bases unmatched. The germline V gene encodes CDR1 MNHEY and CDR2 SMNVEV (reference sequence). The CDR3 is made up of 15 amino acids. This chain's CDR3 is CASSSPSGGSYEQYF. CDR3 nucleotide sequence: TGTGCCAGCAGTTCGCCCAGTGGCGGGAGCTACGAGCAGTACTTC.

This clone was seen a handful of times. The chain joins TRBV6-1 to TRBJ1-1, with D perhaps matching TRBD1 (6 bases). The germline V and J ends were trimmed by 2 bases and 2 bases, with 12 bases remaining between them. The germline V gene has CDR1 MNHNS and CDR2 SASEGT. The CDR3 length is 15 residues. Here the CDR3 DNA reads TGTGCCAGCAGTGAACTGGGACAAGGCAACACTGAAGCTTTCTTT. It is translated as CASSELGQGNTEAFF.

V gene TRBV5-4 combines with J gene TRBJ2-1, with TRBD2 identical over 11 bases. Germline V gives CDR1 SGHNT, CDR2 YYREEE (reference sequence). With V trimmed by 2 bases and J by 4 bases, 2 bases remained unmatched. The CDR3 is made up of 15 amino acids. The CDR3 sequence is CASSFTSGGYNEQFF. Here the CDR3 DNA reads TGTGCCAGCAGCTTTACTAGCGGGGGTTACAATGAGCAGTTCTTC.

This chain connects TRBV7-9 to TRBJ2-1, with no clear D. The germline V gene encodes CDR1 SEHNR and CDR2 FQNEAQ (reference sequence). The V and J ends lost 5 bases and 6 bases respectively, with 8 bases between them. The CDR3 spans 12 residues. CDR3 bases: TGTGCCAGCAGCAAAACGGGCAATGAGCAGTTCTTC. This gives the protein CASSKTGNEQFF.

This rearrangement joins TRBV12-3 or TRBV12-4 to TRBJ2-1; possible D gene TRBD2, 6 bases. V lost 7 bases to trimming and J lost 6 bases, with 13 bases between them. The CDR3 is 13 amino acids. This CDR3 is CASTYGSLNEQFF. CDR3 DNA sequence: TGTGCCAGCACCTACGGGAGCCTCAATGAGCAGTTCTTC.

This clone appeared a single time. The V gene is TRBV29-1, the J gene TRBJ1-2, with D possibly TRBD1 on 6 matching bases. The V gene lost 3 bases and the J gene lost 1 base, with 12 bases spanning the gap. CDR3 length: 14 amino acids. CDR1 is SQVTM and CDR2 is ANQGSEA in the germline V gene. The CDR3 sequence: CSVDEGGSNYGYTF. Here the CDR3 DNA reads TGCAGCGTTGACGAGGGGGGGAGTAACTATGGCTACACCTTC.

The genes are TRBV24-1 and TRBJ2-3; possibly TRBD2 for D (6 bases). The CDR3 runs to 14 residues. Germline CDR1 is KGHDR and CDR2 is SFDVKD. V dropped 7 bases and J dropped 3 bases, with 13 bases sitting between them. CDR3 sequence: CATSLSGETDTQYF. The CDR3 DNA sequence: TGTGCCACCAGCCTGTCGGGGGAGACAGATACGCAGTATTTT.

A few counts support this clone. The chain carries TRBV27 and TRBJ2-1, with TRBD1 matching 8 bases. Per germline, CDR1 MNHEY and CDR2 SMNVEV (reference sequence). The V segment lost 5 bases and the J segment 4 bases; nucleotides outside the gene matches: 7. The CDR3 contains 15 residues. The CDR3 region is CASSKPGTGYNEQFF. The CDR3 DNA sequence: TGTGCCAGCAGTAAACCCGGGACAGGTTACAATGAGCAGTTCTTC.

The V gene is TRBV12-2, the J gene TRBJ2-7; the D call TRBD2 from the table was never checked on the DNA. TRBV12-2 is an annotated pseudogene. CDR3 length equals 16 residues. CDR3 in DNA: TGTGCAAGTCGCTTAGGCGAACGGACTAGTCTCTACGAGCAGTACTTC. Translating gives CASRLGERTSLYEQYF.

The chain couples TRBV6-5 to TRBJ2-7; the match to TRBD2 covers 9 bases. With V trimmed by 0 bases and J by 2 bases, 2 bases remained unmatched. CDR3 length: 15 residues. Germline loops: CDR1 MNHEY, CDR2 SVGAGI. This chain's CDR3 is CASSYSAGGAYEQYF. CDR3 coding DNA: TGTGCCAGCAGTTACTCGGCGGGAGGGGCCTACGAGCAGTACTTC.

This clone was recorded a few times. The chain couples TRBV7-9 to TRBJ1-1; D might be TRBD1 (6 bases). The CDR3 contains 14 residues. Trimming left V 5 bases short and J 8 bases short, with 18 bases between. Germline loops: CDR1 SEHNR, CDR2 FQNEAQ (reference sequence). This CDR3 reads CASSPAEGDPEAFF. The DNA of the CDR3 is TGTGCCAGCAGCCCCGCCGAGGGGGACCCCGAAGCTTTCTTT.

V usage is TRBV7-9 and J usage is TRBJ2-2; 7 bases match TRBD1. J lost 3 bases, V lost 6 bases, and 10 bases had no gene match. CDR1 is SEHNR, CDR2 FQNEAQ, per germline (reference sequence). CDR3 length: 16 residues. The CDR3 region has the DNA TGTGCCAGCAGTCCAGGAGTCAGGGGGTACACCGGGGAGCTGTTTTTT. Residues: CASSPGVRGYTGELFF.